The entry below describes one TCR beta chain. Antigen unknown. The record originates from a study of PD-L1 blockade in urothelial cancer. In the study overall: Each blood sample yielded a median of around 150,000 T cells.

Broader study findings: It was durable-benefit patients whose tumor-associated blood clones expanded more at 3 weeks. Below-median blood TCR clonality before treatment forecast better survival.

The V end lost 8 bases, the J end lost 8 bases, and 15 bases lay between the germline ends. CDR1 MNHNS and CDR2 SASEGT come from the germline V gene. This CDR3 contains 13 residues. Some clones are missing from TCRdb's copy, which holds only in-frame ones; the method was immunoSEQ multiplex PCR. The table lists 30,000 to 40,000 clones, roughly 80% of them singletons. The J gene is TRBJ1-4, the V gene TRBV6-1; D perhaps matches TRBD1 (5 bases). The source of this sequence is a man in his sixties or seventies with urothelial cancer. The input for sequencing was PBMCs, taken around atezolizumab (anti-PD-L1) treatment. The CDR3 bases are TGTGCCAGCCTCCGGGGGGTTGGCGAAAAACTGTTTTTT. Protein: CASLRGVGEKLFF.